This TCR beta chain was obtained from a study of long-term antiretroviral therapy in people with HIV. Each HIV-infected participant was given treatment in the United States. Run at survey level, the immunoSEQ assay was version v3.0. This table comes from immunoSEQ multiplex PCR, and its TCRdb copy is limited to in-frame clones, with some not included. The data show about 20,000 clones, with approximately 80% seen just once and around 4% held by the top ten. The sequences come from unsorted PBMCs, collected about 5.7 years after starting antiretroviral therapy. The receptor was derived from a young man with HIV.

This CDR3 reads CASSQGEFYEQYF. In DNA form, the CDR3 reads TGCGCCAGCAGCCAAGGGGAATTCTACGAGCAGTACTTC. V and J are TRBV4-1 and TRBJ2-7; D remains ambiguous. CDR1 and CDR2 from the germline V gene are MGHRA and YSYEKL. Trimming left V 1 base short and J 3 bases short, with 7 bases between. The CDR3 length is 13 residues.